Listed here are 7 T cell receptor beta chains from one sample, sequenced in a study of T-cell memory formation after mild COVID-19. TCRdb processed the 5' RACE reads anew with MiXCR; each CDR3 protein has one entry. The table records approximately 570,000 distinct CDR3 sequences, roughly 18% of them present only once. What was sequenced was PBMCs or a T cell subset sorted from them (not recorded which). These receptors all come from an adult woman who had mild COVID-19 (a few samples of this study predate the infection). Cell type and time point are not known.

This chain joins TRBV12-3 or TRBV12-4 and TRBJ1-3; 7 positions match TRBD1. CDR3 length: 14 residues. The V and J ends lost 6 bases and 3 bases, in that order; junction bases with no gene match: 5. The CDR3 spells CASREGGLGNTIYF. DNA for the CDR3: TGTGCCAGCAGGGAAGGGGGCCTTGGAAACACCATATATTTT.

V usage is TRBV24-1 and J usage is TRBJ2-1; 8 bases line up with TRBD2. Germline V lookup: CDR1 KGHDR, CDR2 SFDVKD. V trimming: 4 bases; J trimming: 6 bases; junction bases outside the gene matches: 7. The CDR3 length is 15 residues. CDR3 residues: CATSDPGLGANEQFF. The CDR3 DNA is TGTGCCACCAGTGACCCGGGACTAGGGGCCAATGAGCAGTTCTTC.

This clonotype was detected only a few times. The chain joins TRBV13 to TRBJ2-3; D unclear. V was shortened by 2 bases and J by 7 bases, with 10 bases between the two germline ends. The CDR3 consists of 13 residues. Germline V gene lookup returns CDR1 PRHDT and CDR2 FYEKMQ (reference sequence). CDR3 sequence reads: CASSLQLGNTQYF. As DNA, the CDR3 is TGTGCCAGCAGCTTACAGCTGGGGAATACGCAGTATTTT.

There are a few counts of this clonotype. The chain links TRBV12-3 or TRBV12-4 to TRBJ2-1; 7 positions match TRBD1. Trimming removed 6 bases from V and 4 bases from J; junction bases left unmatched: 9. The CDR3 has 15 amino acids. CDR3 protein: CASSSTGTEYNEQFF. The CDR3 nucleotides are TGTGCCAGCAGCTCTACCGGGACAGAATACAATGAGCAGTTCTTC.

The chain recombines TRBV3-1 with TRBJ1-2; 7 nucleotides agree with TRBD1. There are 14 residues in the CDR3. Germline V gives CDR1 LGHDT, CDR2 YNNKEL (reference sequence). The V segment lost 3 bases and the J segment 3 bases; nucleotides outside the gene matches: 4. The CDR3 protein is CASSHAGTDYGYTF. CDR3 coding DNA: TGTGCCAGCAGCCACGCCGGGACAGACTATGGCTACACCTTC. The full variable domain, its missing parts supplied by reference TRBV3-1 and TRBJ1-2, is DTAVSQTPKYLVTQMGNDKSIKCEQNLGHDTMYWYKQDSKKFLKIMFSYNNKELIINETVPNRFSPKSPDKAHLNLHINSLELGDSAVYFCASSHAGTDYGYTFGSGTRLTVV.

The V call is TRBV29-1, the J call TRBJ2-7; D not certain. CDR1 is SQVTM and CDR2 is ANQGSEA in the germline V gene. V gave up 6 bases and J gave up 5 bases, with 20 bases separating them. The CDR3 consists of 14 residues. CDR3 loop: CSVLLETSQNEQYF. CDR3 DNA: TGCAGCGTCCTGCTGGAGACCTCTCAGAACGAGCAGTACTTC.

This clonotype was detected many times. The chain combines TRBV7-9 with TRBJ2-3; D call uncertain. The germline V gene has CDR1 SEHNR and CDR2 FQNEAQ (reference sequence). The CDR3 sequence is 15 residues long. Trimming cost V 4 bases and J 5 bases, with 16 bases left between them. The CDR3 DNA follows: TGTGCCAGCAGCTCCCTGGGCCCCCGTGGAGATACGCAGTATTTT. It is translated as CASSSLGPRGDTQYF. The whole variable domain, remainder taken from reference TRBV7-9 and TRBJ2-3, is DTGVSQNPRHKITKRGQNVTFRCDPISEHNRLYWYRQTLGQGPEFLTYFQNEAQLEKSRLLSDRFSAERPKGSFSTLEIQRTEQGDSAMYLCASSSLGPRGDTQYFGPGTRLTVL.